Listed here are 8 T cell receptor beta chains from one sample, sequenced in a study of blood T cell repertoires in COVID-19. Clones were read by immunoSEQ multiplex PCR, and TCRdb kept only the in-frame ones, dropping some. The sample has 70,000 to 95,000 clones, about 82% seen once. Sequenced input: peripheral blood. Receptors were obtained from a human donor in a cohort sampled during active COVID-19.

V gene TRBV7-2 combines with J gene TRBJ2-1; D may be TRBD2 (6 bases). Germline V gives CDR1 SGHTA, CDR2 FQGNSA. The CDR3 is made up of 13 amino acids. Trimming took 4 bases from V and 11 from J, leaving 15 bases between them. This CDR3 reads CASSSLPRGKQFF. DNA of the CDR3: TGTGCCAGCAGCTCCCTTCCGCGGGGAAAGCAGTTCTTC.

This clone was seen once. The gene calls are TRBV5-1 and TRBJ2-7; D is perhaps TRBD2 (6 bases). The CDR3 sequence is 15 residues long. Germline CDR1 is SGHRS and CDR2 is YFSETQ. V gave up 2 bases and J gave up 5 bases, with 17 bases separating them. The CDR3 nucleotides are TGCGCCAGCAGCTTAGACATAGGGAGGACCAACGAGCAGTACTTC. As protein: CASSLDIGRTNEQYF.

On this clone: Distinct nucleotide sequences in the sample also encode this CDR3. V and J are TRBV9 and TRBJ2-2, with D perhaps TRBD2 (6 bases). Germline CDR1 is SGDLS and CDR2 is YYNGEE. Trimming took off 2 bases at V and 1 base at J, with 6 bases between the two ends. There are 14 residues in the CDR3. The CDR3 coding sequence is TGTGCCAGCAGCGTGGGGGGGAACACCGGGGAGCTGTTTTTT. Translating it yields CASSVGGNTGELFF.

The V call is TRBV7-3, the J call TRBJ2-2; D not certain. Trimming stripped 2 bases from V and 2 bases from J, with 3 bases between. The germline V gene has CDR1 SGHTA and CDR2 FQGTGA. This CDR3 has 13 amino acids. The CDR3 nucleotides read TGTGCCAGCAGCTTATCAAACACCGGGGAGCTGTTTTTT. Its translation is CASSLSNTGELFF.

V and J are TRBV7-6 and TRBJ2-1, with 8 bases matching TRBD2. CDR1 SGHVS and CDR2 FNYEAQ come from the germline V gene. J was trimmed by 5 bases and V by 1 base; bases with no gene match: 4. The CDR3 has 15 amino acids. The CDR3 protein is CASSLEAGGHNEQFF. The DNA of the CDR3 is TGTGCCAGCAGCTTAGAGGCGGGGGGTCACAATGAGCAGTTCTTC. The variable domain in full, completed from reference TRBV7-6 and TRBJ2-1, reads GAGVSQSPRYKVTKRGQDVALRCDPISGHVSLYWYRQALGQGPEFLTYFNYEAQQDKSGLPNDRFSAERPEGSISTLTIQRTEQRDSAMYRCASSLEAGGHNEQFFGPGTRLTVL.

This clone was seen just once. The chain recombines TRBV6-2 or TRBV6-3 with TRBJ2-1, with TRBD2 identical over 14 bases. After removal of 4 bases from V and 13 bases from J, the junction contained 9 bases not matched to a gene. This CDR3 is 15 amino acids long. Germline V CDR1 and CDR2: MNHEY, SVGEGT. CDR3 bases: TGTGCCAGCAGTTCGATTGGACTAGCGGGGGGCACACAGTTCTTC. The encoded protein is CASSSIGLAGGTQFF.

This chain connects TRBV19 to TRBJ2-1; 8 bases align to TRBD1. V dropped 6 bases and J dropped 3; count of bases not matched to a gene: 7. Germline V lookup: CDR1 LNHDA, CDR2 SQIVND (reference sequence). The CDR3 runs 15 residues. CDR3 in amino acids: CASRPRDRFYNEQFF. Here the CDR3 DNA reads TGTGCCAGTAGGCCGCGGGACAGGTTCTACAATGAGCAGTTCTTC.

The V call is TRBV4-1, the J call TRBJ1-1, with D unresolved. Per the germline V gene, CDR1 is MGHRA and CDR2 is YSYEKL. V was clipped by 3 bases and J by 5 bases, with 13 bases between them. This CDR3 comprises 14 residues. Here the CDR3 DNA reads TGCGCCAGCAGCCAGGCAAGTGAGGGAACTGAAGCTTTCTTT. Translated: CASSQASEGTEAFF.